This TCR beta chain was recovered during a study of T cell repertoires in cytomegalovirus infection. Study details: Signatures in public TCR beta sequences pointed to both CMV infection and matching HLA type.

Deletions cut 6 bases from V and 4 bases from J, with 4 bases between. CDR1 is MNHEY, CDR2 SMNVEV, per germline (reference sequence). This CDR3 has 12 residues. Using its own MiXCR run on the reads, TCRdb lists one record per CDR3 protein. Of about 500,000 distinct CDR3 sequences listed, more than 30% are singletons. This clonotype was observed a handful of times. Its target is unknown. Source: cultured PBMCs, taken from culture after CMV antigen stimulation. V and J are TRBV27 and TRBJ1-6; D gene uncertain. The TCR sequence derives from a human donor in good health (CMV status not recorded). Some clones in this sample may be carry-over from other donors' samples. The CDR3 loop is CASSRYNSPLHF. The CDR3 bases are TGTGCCAGCAGCAGATATAATTCACCCCTCCACTTT.